A selection of T cell receptor beta chains follows, all from one sample in a study of cytomegalovirus exposure and HLA in healthy donors. TCRdb keeps only in-frame clones here, not all; method: immunoSEQ multiplex PCR. The top ten hold approximately 3.8% of the sample, which has about 110,000 clones, less than 75% seen once. The sequenced sample consisted of PBMCs. The receptors come from a woman in her 40s in good health and CMV-seronegative. The CDR3 runs from the conserved cysteine through the conserved F or W. Each record gives: V gene, D gene, clone size, J gene, CDR3 protein, CDR3 DNA. D genes are given only for firm matches. Clone size is given for some rows only: seen once, a few or many times, or a class if the clone is expanded.

V: TRBV7-2
D: TRBD1
size: -
J: TRBJ1-3
CDR3: CASSLRQGSSGNTIYF
DNA: TGTGCCAGCAGCCTCCGACAGGGATCCTCTGGAAACACCATATATTTT

V: TRBV5-5
D: -
size: -
J: TRBJ2-3
CDR3: CASRSGRGKVSQYF
DNA: TGTGCCAGCAGGAGCGGGCGTGGGAAGGTGTCGCAGTATTTT

V: TRBV6-6
D: TRBD1
size: -
J: TRBJ1-1
CDR3: CASSYSQGRVTEAFF
DNA: TGTGCCAGCAGTTACTCACAGGGGAGAGTCACTGAAGCTTTCTTT

V: TRBV28
D: TRBD1
size: -
J: TRBJ2-4
CDR3: CASTPEDREDIQYF
DNA: TGTGCCAGCACCCCCGAGGACAGGGAGGACATTCAGTACTTC

V: TRBV10-3
D: -
size: -
J: TRBJ2-3
CDR3: CAISEGGRTDTQYF
DNA: TGTGCCATCAGTGAGGGGGGCCGCACAGATACGCAGTATTTT

V: TRBV9
D: TRBD2
size: -
J: TRBJ2-2
CDR3: CASSVGGGAYTGELFF
DNA: TGTGCCAGCAGTGTGGGCGGGGGGGCTTACACCGGGGAGCTGTTTTTT

V: TRBV7-2
D: -
size: -
J: TRBJ1-1
CDR3: CASSPRVNTEAFF
DNA: TGTGCCAGCAGCCCCAGGGTAAACACTGAAGCTTTCTTT

V: TRBV18
D: TRBD1
size: -
J: TRBJ2-5
CDR3: CASSPRTGQETQYF
DNA: TGTGCCAGCTCACCACGGACAGGGCAAGAGACCCAGTACTTC

V: TRBV5-1
D: TRBD1
size: once
J: TRBJ2-5
CDR3: CASASGQGLGTQYF
DNA: TGCGCCAGCGCATCGGGACAGGGCCTAGGGACCCAGTACTTC

V: TRBV28
D: -
size: -
J: TRBJ2-7
CDR3: CASSLRYEQYF
DNA: TGTGCCAGCAGTTTGAGGTACGAGCAGTACTTC

V: TRBV4-2
D: -
size: -
J: TRBJ2-7
CDR3: CASSQTQRVTASGFDYEQYF
DNA: TGTGCCAGCAGCCAAACTCAACGGGTTACAGCCTCGGGGTTCGACTACGAGCAGTACTTC

V: TRBV4-3
D: -
size: few
J: TRBJ2-2
CDR3: CASSQEATPGTTNTGELFF
DNA: TGCGCCAGCAGCCAAGAGGCTACACCCGGGACAACGAACACCGGGGAGCTGTTTTTT

V: TRBV4-2
D: TRBD1
size: few
J: TRBJ2-7
CDR3: CASSQVPPSTGGGYYEQYF
DNA: TGTGCCAGCAGCCAAGTCCCCCCATCCACAGGGGGCGGCTATTACGAGCAGTACTTC

V: TRBV6-5
D: TRBD1
size: -
J: TRBJ1-1
CDR3: CASSYWGQGSTEAFF
DNA: TGTGCCAGCAGTTACTGGGGACAGGGGAGCACTGAAGCTTTCTTT

V: TRBV28
D: TRBD1
size: -
J: TRBJ2-7
CDR3: CASSQQGENYEQYF
DNA: TGTGCCAGCAGCCAACAGGGGGAGAACTACGAGCAGTACTTC

V: TRBV7-9
D: -
size: -
J: TRBJ2-1
CDR3: CASSFLRTGQRAYNEQFF
DNA: TGTGCCAGCAGCTTCCTCCGCACGGGGCAGCGGGCTTACAATGAGCAGTTCTTC

V: TRBV7-9
D: -
size: -
J: TRBJ2-4
CDR3: CASSPRDASNIQYF
DNA: TGTGCCAGCAGCCCGCGGGACGCATCAAACATTCAGTACTTC

V: TRBV7-8
D: -
size: -
J: TRBJ1-1
CDR3: CASSLVPSEAFF
DNA: TGTGCCAGCAGCTTAGTTCCCAGTGAAGCTTTCTTT

V: TRBV9
D: -
size: -
J: TRBJ1-2
CDR3: CASSVERAGDGYTF
DNA: TGTGCCAGCAGCGTAGAGAGGGCTGGGGATGGCTACACCTTC

V: TRBV4-3
D: -
size: few
J: TRBJ2-2
CDR3: CASSQDRITGELFF
DNA: TGCGCCAGCAGCCAAGACAGGATCACCGGGGAGCTGTTTTTT

V: TRBV6-4
D: TRBD2
size: medium-sized
J: TRBJ2-4
CDR3: CASSPEAGGPDIQYF
DNA: TGTGCCAGCAGCCCGGAAGCGGGAGGGCCCGACATTCAGTACTTC

V: TRBV7-9
D: -
size: -
J: TRBJ2-3
CDR3: CASSPRGGTVDTQYF
DNA: TGTGCCAGCAGCCCCCGGGGCGGGACGGTAGATACGCAGTATTTT

V: TRBV13
D: TRBD2
size: -
J: TRBJ2-3
CDR3: CASSLEGSGKAQDTQYF
DNA: TGTGCCAGCAGCTTAGAGGGTAGCGGGAAGGCTCAAGATACGCAGTATTTT

V: TRBV5-1
D: TRBD1
size: -
J: TRBJ1-5
CDR3: CASSKGDSQRFNQPQHF
DNA: TGCGCCAGCAGCAAGGGGGACAGTCAAAGGTTCAATCAGCCCCAGCATTTT

V: TRBV6-5
D: -
size: -
J: TRBJ2-2
CDR3: CASSPGTSLVGELFF
DNA: TGTGCCAGCAGTCCCGGGACATCCCTTGTCGGGGAGCTGTTTTTT

V: TRBV5-1
D: -
size: -
J: TRBJ2-7
CDR3: CASSLEGGPSYEQYF
DNA: TGCGCCAGCAGCTTGGAGGGCGGGCCCTCCTACGAGCAGTACTTC

V: TRBV29-1
D: -
size: -
J: TRBJ2-7
CDR3: CSVSGGSYEQYF
DNA: TGCAGCGTTTCGGGCGGGTCCTACGAGCAGTACTTC